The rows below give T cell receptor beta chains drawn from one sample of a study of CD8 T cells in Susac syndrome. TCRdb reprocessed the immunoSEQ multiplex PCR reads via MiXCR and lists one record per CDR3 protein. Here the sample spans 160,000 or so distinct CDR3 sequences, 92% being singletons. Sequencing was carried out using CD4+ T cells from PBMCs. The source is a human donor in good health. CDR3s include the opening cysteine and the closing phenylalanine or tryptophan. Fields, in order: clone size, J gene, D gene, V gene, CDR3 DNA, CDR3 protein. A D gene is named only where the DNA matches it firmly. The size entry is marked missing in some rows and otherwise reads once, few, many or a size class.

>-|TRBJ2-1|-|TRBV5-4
TGTGCCAGCAGCCAGCAGGGGCGGCCGGGGAATGAGCAGTTCTTC
CASSQQGRPGNEQFF
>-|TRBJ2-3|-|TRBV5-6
TGTGCCAGCAGCTTGCCTGGTTACACAGATACGCAGTATTTT
CASSLPGYTDTQYF
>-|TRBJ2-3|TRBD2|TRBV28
TGTGCCAGCATCAGCGCGGCTAGCGGAAGCACAGATACGCAGTATTTT
CASISAASGSTDTQYF
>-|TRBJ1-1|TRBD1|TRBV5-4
TGTGCCAGCAGCCTACAGGGGGTGAACACTGAAGCTTTCTTT
CASSLQGVNTEAFF
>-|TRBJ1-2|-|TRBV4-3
TGCGCCAGCAGCCAAAATGTAGGCCCGAGGGGCTACACCTTC
CASSQNVGPRGYTF
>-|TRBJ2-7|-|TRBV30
TGTGCCTGGAGTCTACATCGGCCGCGTTTCTACGAGCAGTACTTC
CAWSLHRPRFYEQYF
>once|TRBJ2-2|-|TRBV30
TGTGCCTGGAGTCAGACCGGGGAGCTGTTTTTT
CAWSQTGELFF
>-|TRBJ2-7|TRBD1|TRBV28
TGTGCCACCCGGGACAGGGCCTACGAGCAGTACTTC
CATRDRAYEQYF
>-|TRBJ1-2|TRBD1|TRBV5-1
TGCGCCACCACAGCTTCAGGGGGGTCACGAGGCTACACCTTC
CATTASGGSRGYTF
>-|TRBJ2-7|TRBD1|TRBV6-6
TGTGCCAGCATCCCGGGACAGGACCGCTACGAGCAGTACTTC
CASIPGQDRYEQYF
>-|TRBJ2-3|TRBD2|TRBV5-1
TGCGCCAGCCAACGGGGGGGCTCGTCAGATACGCAGTATTTT
CASQRGGSSDTQYF
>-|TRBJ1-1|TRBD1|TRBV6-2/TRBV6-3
TGTGCCAGCATGGGCAGGGGGACTGAAGCTTTCTTT
CASMGRGTEAFF
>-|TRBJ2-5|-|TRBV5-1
TGCGCCAGCAGCCCAAGATCGGGGGCTGAGACCCAGTACTTC
CASSPRSGAETQYF
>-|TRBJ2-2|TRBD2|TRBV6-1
TGTGCCAGCACTGGGACTAACCCACCGACCGGGGAGCTGTTTTTT
CASTGTNPPTGELFF
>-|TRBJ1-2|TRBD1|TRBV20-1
TGCAGTGCTAGACGGAGGGACAGGGGAGGACGTGGCTACACCTTC
CSARRRDRGGRGYTF
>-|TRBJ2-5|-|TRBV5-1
TGCGCCAGCAGCTCCGGACAGTTGTACCAAGAGACCCAGTACTTC
CASSSGQLYQETQYF
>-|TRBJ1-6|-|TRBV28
TGTGCCAGCAGTCCCGAAAGTATTGATTCACCCCTCCACTTT
CASSPESIDSPLHF
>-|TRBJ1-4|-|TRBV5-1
TGCGCCAGCAGCTCCGGGCCTCAGAAGTATGGAAAACTGTTTTTT
CASSSGPQKYGKLFF
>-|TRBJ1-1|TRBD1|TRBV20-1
TGCAGTGCGTACAGGGGGCTCCCGGACACTGAAGCTTTCTTT
CSAYRGLPDTEAFF
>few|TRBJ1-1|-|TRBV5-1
TGCGCCAGCAGCTTGGCCGGGGGGACGGGAACTGAAGCTTTCTTT
CASSLAGGTGTEAFF
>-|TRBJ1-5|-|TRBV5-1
TGTGCCAGCAGTTTAGGTAGCAATCAGCCCCAGCATTTT
CASSLGSNQPQHF
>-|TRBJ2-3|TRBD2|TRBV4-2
TGTGCCAGCAGCCTCGATAGCGGGAGTTATGCAGATACGCAGTATTTT
CASSLDSGSYADTQYF
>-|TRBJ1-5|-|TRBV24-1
TGTGCCACCAGTGCATCGGGGGACTATAGCAATCAGCCCCAGCATTTT
CATSASGDYSNQPQHF
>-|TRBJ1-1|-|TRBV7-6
TGTGCCAGCAGCTCGATAAACACTGAAGCTTTCTTT
CASSSINTEAFF
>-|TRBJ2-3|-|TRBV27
TGTGCCAACTCCCCGGGGTGGGGCACAGATACGCAGTATTTT
CANSPGWGTDTQYF
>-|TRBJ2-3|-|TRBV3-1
TGTGCCAGCAGCCTACTAGTAACGGCAGATACGCAGTATTTT
CASSLLVTADTQYF
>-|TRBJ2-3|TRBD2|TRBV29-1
TGCAGCGTTGGCGAAGTGGTAGCGGGAGGTACCCCCTCTAGCACAGATACGCAGTATTTT
CSVGEVVAGGTPSSTDTQYF
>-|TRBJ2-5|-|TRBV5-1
TGCGCCAGCAGCTTAGGACAAATGGTTAATCGAGGAGAGACCCAGTACTTC
CASSLGQMVNRGETQYF
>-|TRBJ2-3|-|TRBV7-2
TGTGCCAGCAGCTTAGGATGGTCAGATACGCAGTATTTT
CASSLGWSDTQYF
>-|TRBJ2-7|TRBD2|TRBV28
TGTGCCAGCAGTTTAAAGGTACTAGCGGGAGGGCTAGAGCAGTACTTC
CASSLKVLAGGLEQYF
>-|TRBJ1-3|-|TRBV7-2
TGTGCCAGCAGCCTAACGTCCACCGGGAACGGGGACTCTGGAAACACCATATATTTT
CASSLTSTGNGDSGNTIYF